The 13 T cell receptor beta chains given below trace back to one sample, sequenced in a study of cytomegalovirus exposure and HLA in healthy donors. Primers: 60 Vbeta forward and 13 Jbeta reverse. Using immunoSEQ multiplex PCR, the repertoire was profiled, and TCRdb retains in-frame clones only, with some absent. The table has about 130,000 clones, roughly 74% seen once. Sample: PBMCs. The source is a woman in her forties or fifties in good health and CMV-seropositive.

The rearrangement uses TRBV10-3 and TRBJ1-2; D might be TRBD1 (6 bases). V gave up 3 bases and J gave up 4 bases, with 18 bases separating them. This CDR3 comprises 16 residues. The germline V gene has CDR1 ENHRY and CDR2 SYGVKD. The CDR3 protein is CAISDVEQDRSYGYTF. In DNA, the CDR3 is TGTGCCATCAGTGACGTTGAACAAGACAGGAGCTATGGCTACACCTTC.

The gene calls are TRBV5-4 and TRBJ2-7; no clear D gene. Germline V gene lookup returns CDR1 SGHNT and CDR2 YYREEE (reference sequence). Trimming cost V 3 bases and J 0 bases, with 4 bases left between them. This CDR3 has 12 amino acids. The CDR3 region is CASSSNSYEQYF. CDR3 bases: TGTGCCAGCAGCTCCAACTCCTACGAGCAGTACTTC.

The V and J genes are TRBV7-2 and TRBJ2-7; D unclear. CDR1 SGHTA and CDR2 FQGNSA come from the germline V gene. The germline V and J ends were trimmed by 1 base and 2 bases, with 9 bases remaining between them. The CDR3 loop spans 14 amino acids. This CDR3 is CASSLGSQTYEQYF. The DNA of the CDR3 is TGTGCCAGCAGCTTAGGGTCACAGACCTACGAGCAGTACTTC.

The V gene is TRBV7-9, the J gene TRBJ1-1; possibly TRBD1 for D (5 bases). Germline CDR1 and CDR2: SEHNR and FQNEAQ (reference sequence). The CDR3 sequence is 16 residues long. Trimming removed 5 bases from V and 2 bases from J, with 18 bases in between. CDR3 in DNA: TGTGCCAGCAGCGTTTTCAGGGTTTCCAGTAACACTGAAGCTTTCTTT. Translated, it gives CASSVFRVSSNTEAFF.

The chain employs TRBV5-4 and TRBJ2-7, with 7 bases aligning to TRBD1. CDR1 and CDR2 from the germline V gene are SGHNT and YYREEE (reference sequence). V dropped 2 bases and J dropped 7; count of bases not matched to a gene: 12. The CDR3 spans 15 residues. CDR3 region: CASSFDPGQPWEQYF. DNA for the CDR3: TGTGCCAGCAGCTTTGATCCGGGACAGCCCTGGGAGCAGTACTTC.

The rearrangement joins TRBV4-3 to TRBJ2-7, with TRBD2 identical over 12 bases. This CDR3 contains 16 residues. V was pared by 2 bases and J by 3 bases, with 5 bases of the junction left unmatched. CDR1 is LGHNA and CDR2 is YSLEER in the germline V gene. In DNA form, the CDR3 reads TGCGCCAGCAGCCAACTAGCGGGGGGGCAAGGCTACGAGCAGTACTTC. Its protein is CASSQLAGGQGYEQYF.

This chain joins TRBV7-8 and TRBJ2-1; 13 bases agree with TRBD2. Per the germline V gene, CDR1 is SGHVS and CDR2 is FQNEAQ. This CDR3 spans 17 amino acids. Germline trimming cut 5 bases from V and 3 bases from J; bases unmatched to any gene: 7. The CDR3 loop reads CASSQRTSGGLYNEQFF. The CDR3 DNA reads TGTGCCAGCAGCCAAAGGACTAGCGGGGGCCTCTACAATGAGCAGTTCTTC.

This chain joins TRBV7-9 and TRBJ2-1, with D possibly matching TRBD1 (6 bases). V gave up 4 bases and J gave up 3 bases, with 16 bases separating them. This CDR3 spans 16 amino acids. CDR1 and CDR2 from the germline V gene are SEHNR and FQNEAQ (reference sequence). Here the CDR3 reads CASSSTQGPHYNEQFF. The CDR3 bases are TGTGCCAGCAGCTCAACCCAGGGGCCCCACTACAATGAGCAGTTCTTC.

J is TRBJ2-3 and V is TRBV5-6; the match to TRBD2 covers 12 bases. The CDR3 consists of 17 residues. Trimming removed 0 bases from V and 6 bases from J; junction bases left unmatched: 8. Per germline, CDR1 SGHDT and CDR2 YYEEEE. The CDR3 sequence is CASSLAGLGTSGDTQYF. CDR3 DNA sequence: TGTGCCAGCAGCTTGGCCGGTTTAGGGACTAGCGGGGATACGCAGTATTTT. The whole variable domain, filled in from reference TRBV5-6 and TRBJ2-3, reads DAGVTQSPTHLIKTRGQQVTLRCSPKSGHDTVSWYQQALGQGPQFIFQYYEEEERQRGNFPDRFSGHQFPNYSSELNVNALLLGDSALYLCASSLAGLGTSGDTQYFGPGTRLTVL.

This sequence joins TRBV18 and TRBJ1-4; TRBD1 might be the D (5 bases). The V end was cut by 6 bases, the J end by 4 bases, with 15 bases between. The CDR3 loop spans 15 amino acids. The V gene's germline CDR1 is KGHSH and CDR2 LQKENI. The CDR3, as DNA: TGTGCCAGCTCGCCCGGGGACTACGTTAATGAAAAACTGTTTTTT. Its translation is CASSPGDYVNEKLFF.

The chain combines TRBV2 with TRBJ1-4, with TRBD1 as a possible D gene (5 bases). The V and J ends lost 6 bases and 5 bases respectively, with 10 bases between them. There are 13 residues in the CDR3. Germline V gene sequence: CDR1 SNHLY, CDR2 FYNNEI. CDR3 sequence (DNA): TGTGCCAGCAGGGGGCAGACCAATGAAAAACTGTTTTTT. As protein: CASRGQTNEKLFF.

The chain is built from TRBV19 and TRBJ2-3, with D uncertain. CDR3 size: 12 residues. Looked up from germline, CDR1 is LNHDA and CDR2 is SQIVND (reference sequence). V was shortened by 6 bases and J by 6 bases, with 10 bases between the two germline ends. CDR3 protein: CASRHALDTQYF. CDR3 DNA sequence: TGTGCCAGTAGACACGCCCTGGATACGCAGTATTTT.

The V call is TRBV11-3, the J call TRBJ2-1; possible D gene TRBD1, 6 bases. The germline V and J ends were trimmed by 3 bases and 8 bases, with 14 bases remaining between them. The V gene's germline CDR1 is SGHNT and CDR2 YENEEA. This CDR3 spans 14 amino acids. The CDR3 region has the DNA TGTGCCAGCAGCTTCACGCAGGGGCCCCATGAGCAGTTCTTC. This sequence encodes CASSFTQGPHEQFF.